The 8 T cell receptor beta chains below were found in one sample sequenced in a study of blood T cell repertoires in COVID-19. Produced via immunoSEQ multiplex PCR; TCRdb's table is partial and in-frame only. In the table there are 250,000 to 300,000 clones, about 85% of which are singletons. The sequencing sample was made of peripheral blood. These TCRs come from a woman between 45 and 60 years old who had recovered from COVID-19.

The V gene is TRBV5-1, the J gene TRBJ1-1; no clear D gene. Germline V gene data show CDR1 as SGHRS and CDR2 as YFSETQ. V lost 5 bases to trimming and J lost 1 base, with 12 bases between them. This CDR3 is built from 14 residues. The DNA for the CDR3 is TGCGCCAGCAGAGGAGCCAGCTGGAACACTGAAGCTTTCTTT. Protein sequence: CASRGASWNTEAFF.

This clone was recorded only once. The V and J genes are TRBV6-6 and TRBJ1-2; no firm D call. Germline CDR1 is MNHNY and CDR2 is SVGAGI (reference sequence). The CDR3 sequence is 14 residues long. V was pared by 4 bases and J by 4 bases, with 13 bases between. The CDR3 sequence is CASSSLGVGYGYTF. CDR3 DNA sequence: TGTGCCAGCAGTTCCCTCGGGGTGGGCTATGGCTACACCTTC.

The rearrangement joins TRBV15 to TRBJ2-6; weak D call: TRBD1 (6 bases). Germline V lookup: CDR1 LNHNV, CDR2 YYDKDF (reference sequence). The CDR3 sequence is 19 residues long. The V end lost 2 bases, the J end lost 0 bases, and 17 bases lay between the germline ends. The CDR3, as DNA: TGTGCCACCAGCAGACCCCAGGGGACGATTTTCTCTGGGGCCAACGTCCTGACTTTC. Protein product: CATSRPQGTIFSGANVLTF.

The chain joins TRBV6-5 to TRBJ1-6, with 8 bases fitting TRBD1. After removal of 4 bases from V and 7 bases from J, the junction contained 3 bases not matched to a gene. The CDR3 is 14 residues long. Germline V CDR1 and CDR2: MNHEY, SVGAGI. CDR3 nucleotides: TGTGCCAGCAGTTCCACAGGGGGGAATTCACCCCTCCACTTT. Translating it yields CASSSTGGNSPLHF.

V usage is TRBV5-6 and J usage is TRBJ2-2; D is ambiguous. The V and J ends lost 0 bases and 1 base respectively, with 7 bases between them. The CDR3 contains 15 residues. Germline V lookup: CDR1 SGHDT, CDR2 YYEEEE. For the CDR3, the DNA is TGTGCCAGCAGCTTGGCTACGGTGAACACCGGGGAGCTGTTTTTT. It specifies CASSLATVNTGELFF.

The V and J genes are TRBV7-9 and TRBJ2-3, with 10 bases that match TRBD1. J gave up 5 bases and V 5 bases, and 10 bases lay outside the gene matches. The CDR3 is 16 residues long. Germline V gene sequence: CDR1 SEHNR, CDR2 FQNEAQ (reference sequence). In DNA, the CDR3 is TGTGCCAGCAGCAGCCGGGACAGGGGCGGAGAAGATACGCAGTATTTT. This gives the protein CASSSRDRGGEDTQYF.

The CDR3 sequence: CASSIRGTGRDEQFF. The CDR3 DNA sequence: TGTGCCAGTAGTATTCGTGGCACAGGGCGGGATGAGCAGTTCTTC. V is TRBV19 and J is TRBJ2-1; weak D call: TRBD1 (6 bases). The CDR3 contains 15 residues. CDR1 and CDR2 from the germline V gene are LNHDA and SQIVND (reference sequence). Deletions cut 3 bases from V and 8 bases from J, with 17 bases between. Based on the CDR3 plus reference TRBV19 and TRBJ2-1, the full variable domain is DGGITQSPKYLFRKEGQNVTLSCEQNLNHDAMYWYRQDPGQGLRLIYYSQIVNDFQKGDIAEGYSVSREKKESFPLTVTSAQKNPTAFYLCASSIRGTGRDEQFFGPGTRLTVL.

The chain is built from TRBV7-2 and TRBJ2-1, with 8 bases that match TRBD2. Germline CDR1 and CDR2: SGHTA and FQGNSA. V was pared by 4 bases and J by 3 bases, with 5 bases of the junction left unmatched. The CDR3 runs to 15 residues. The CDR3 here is CASSSSGGDYNEQFF. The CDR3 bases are TGTGCCAGCAGCTCATCGGGAGGGGACTACAATGAGCAGTTCTTC.